A single sample gave rise to the 27 T cell receptor beta chains below, sequenced in a study of breast tumors, draining lymph nodes, adjacent tissues. TCRdb reprocessed the multiplex PCR reads with MiXCR, giving one entry per CDR3 protein. In the table there are fewer than 300,000 distinct CDR3 sequences, about 32% of which are singletons. The lymph nodes were axillary draining lymph nodes from breast cancer patients. The material sequenced was axillary lymph node tissue. The receptors stem from a female donor with breast cancer. Some clones in this sample may be carry-over from other donors' samples.

The chain couples TRBV2 to TRBJ1-6; 8 nucleotides agree with TRBD1. This CDR3 region has 14 residues. Looked up from germline, CDR1 is SNHLY and CDR2 is FYNNEI. The ends lost 4 bases at V and 10 bases at J; junction bases unmatched: 6. This CDR3 is CASSVTGGGSPLHF. The DNA for the CDR3 is TGTGCCAGCAGTGTCACAGGGGGGGGCTCACCCCTCCACTTT.

The chain combines TRBV19 with TRBJ2-2; no clear D. The V gene's germline CDR1 is LNHDA and CDR2 SQIVND (reference sequence). The CDR3 has 14 residues. Trimming cost V 11 bases and J 1 base, with 14 bases left between them. The DNA of the CDR3 is TGTGCCTCCAAGACCGGGCAGAACACCGGGGAGCTGTTTTTT. Its protein is CASKTGQNTGELFF.

This clonotype was seen many times. The V and J genes are TRBV11-3 and TRBJ1-3; 10 bases map to TRBD1. CDR1 and CDR2 from the germline V gene are SGHNT and YENEEA. The CDR3 has 16 residues. Trimming took 4 bases from V and 1 from J; bases not matched to a gene: 4. The CDR3 DNA follows: TGTGCCAGCAGCTCCCCGGGACAGGGGTCTGGAAACACCATATATTTT. Translation gives CASSSPGQGSGNTIYF.

The chain combines TRBV20-1 with TRBJ2-1; D is perhaps TRBD2 (6 bases). The CDR3 is made up of 14 amino acids. The germline V gene encodes CDR1 DFQATT and CDR2 SNEGSKA (reference sequence). Trimming took off 1 base at V and 5 bases at J, with 12 bases between the two ends. The CDR3 DNA reads as TGCAGTGCTAGAGGGTCGGGAGAGAACAATGAGCAGTTCTTC. Amino acids: CSARGSGENNEQFF.

The chain couples TRBV30 to TRBJ1-6; 11 bases are a match to TRBD1. The V and J ends lost 5 bases and 17 bases, in that order; junction bases with no gene match: 17. The length of the CDR3 is 15 residues. Germline V gives CDR1 GTSNPN, CDR2 SVGIG (reference sequence). The CDR3 DNA sequence: TGTGCCTGGGATAGCGGGACAGGGGGGAATTCCCCCTTCCACTTT. Residues: CAWDSGTGGNSPFHF.

With regard to this clonotype: The DNA is omitted, as the CDR3 cannot be located on it reliably, and the CDR3 follows TCRdb's listing. The chain combines TRBV7-2 with TRBJ2-7; the table's D call, TRBD1, was not checked against the DNA. The germline CDR1 and CDR2 sequences are SGHTA and FQGNSA. Ends included, the CDR3 has 22 residues. CDR3 sequence reads: CASSLAWYEQFFGPDPPYEQYF.

The chain links TRBV20-1 to TRBJ1-1; 9 bases agree with TRBD1. CDR3 length: 13 amino acids. The V and J ends lost 2 bases and 11 bases, in that order; junction bases with no gene match: 9. Germline V lookup: CDR1 DFQATT, CDR2 SNEGSKA (reference sequence). CDR3 nucleotide sequence: TGCAGTGCTAGACCAGGACAGGGGTTATGGGCTTTCTTT. This encodes CSARPGQGLWAFF.

This clonotype appeared many times. This sequence may be a read error, since a much larger clone differs from it by one base. The V and J genes are TRBV5-1 and TRBJ2-7; 10 positions match TRBD2. CDR1 and CDR2 from the germline V gene are SGHRS and YFSETQ. There are 18 residues in the CDR3. V lost 0 bases to trimming and J lost 2 bases; unmatched junction nucleotides: 11. The CDR3, as DNA: TGCGCCAGCAGCTTGGCCGCTAGCGGGAGCTACGAGGCCTACGAGCAGTACTTC. Protein product: CASSLAASGSYEAYEQYF.

The rearrangement links TRBV20-1 to TRBJ1-5; 7 bases are a match to TRBD1. J gave up 14 bases and V 1 base, and 8 bases lay outside the gene matches. CDR3 length: 12 residues. The germline V gene has CDR1 DFQATT and CDR2 SNEGSKA (reference sequence). The CDR3 spells CSARGQGQREHF. The CDR3 coding sequence is TGCAGTGCTAGAGGACAGGGACAAAGGGAGCATTTT.

Remarks on this clonotype: With a much larger clone just one base away, this may be a read error. The CDR3 sequence: CSAWGTATYAYTF. CDR3 bases: TGCAGTGCCTGGGGGACTGCTACTTATGCCTACACCTTC. The gene calls are TRBV20-1 and TRBJ1-2; D is perhaps TRBD1 (5 bases). Germline values: CDR1 DFQATT, CDR2 SNEGSKA (reference sequence). The CDR3 contains 13 residues.

The V gene is TRBV9, the J gene TRBJ1-1; a weak D match, TRBD1 (6 bases). The CDR3 is 15 amino acids. Deletions cut 0 bases from V and 4 bases from J, with 13 bases between. CDR1 and CDR2 (germline): SGDLS, YYNGEE. CDR3 protein: CASSVDPGVTTEAFF. In nucleotides, the CDR3 is TGTGCCAGCAGCGTAGATCCAGGGGTGACCACTGAAGCTTTCTTT.

The chain uses TRBV4-2 and TRBJ2-7; D gene ambiguous. This CDR3 region has 15 residues. Trimming cost V 0 bases and J 0 bases, with 9 bases left between them. Per the germline V gene, CDR1 is LGHNA and CDR2 is YNFKEQ. Here the CDR3 DNA reads TGTGCCAGCAGCCAAGACAGTAGTACCTCCTACGAGCAGTACTTC. Translated: CASSQDSSTSYEQYF.

This clonotype was seen many times. As DNA, the CDR3 is TGCAGTGCTAGTGACCCATCTCCAGGTCAGCCCCAGCATTTT. It specifies CSASDPSPGQPQHF. The rearrangement links TRBV20-1 to TRBJ1-5, with D uncertain. CDR1 and CDR2 (germline): DFQATT, SNEGSKA (reference sequence). V was clipped by 3 bases and J by 6 bases, with 15 bases between them. The CDR3 totals 14 residues.

This clonotype was observed many times. This chain connects TRBV7-9 to TRBJ1-2; D is ambiguous. Germline V gives CDR1 SEHNR, CDR2 FQNEAQ (reference sequence). There are 15 residues in the CDR3. V gave up 0 bases and J gave up 5 bases, with 13 bases separating them. CDR3 bases: TGTGCCAGCAGCTTAGCCTTCGGAAAAGAGTATGGCTACACCTTC. This codes for CASSLAFGKEYGYTF.

The V and J genes are TRBV2 and TRBJ1-2, with a weak D call TRBD1 (6 bases). This CDR3 has 12 residues. Germline V lookup: CDR1 SNHLY, CDR2 FYNNEI. Trimming took 7 bases from V and 6 from J, leaving 12 bases between them. The CDR3 here is CASTGGGHGYTF. CDR3 coding DNA: TGTGCCAGCACGGGGGGCGGCCATGGCTACACCTTC.

This clonotype was detected a few times. Just one base apart from a much larger clone, this may be a read error. The chain carries TRBV5-6 and TRBJ2-1; 11 bases are a match to TRBD2. Germline values: CDR1 SGHDT, CDR2 YYEEEE. Trimming took 3 bases from V and 13 from J; bases not matched to a gene: 3. The length of the CDR3 is 12 residues. CDR3 DNA sequence: TGTGCCAGCAGCTCGGGACTAGCGGACCAGTTCTTC. It yields the protein CASSSGLADQFF.

In this sample, this clonotype turned up many times. The chain links TRBV5-1 to TRBJ2-1; the match to TRBD2 covers 14 bases. The V and J ends lost 3 bases and 5 bases, in that order; junction bases with no gene match: 1. CDR3 length equals 15 residues. Germline-derived CDR1 and CDR2 are SGHRS and YFSETQ. The CDR3 sequence: CASSSGLAGDNEQFF. Written as DNA, the CDR3 is TGCGCCAGCAGCTCGGGACTAGCGGGAGACAATGAGCAGTTCTTC.

In its sample, this clonotype was seen many times. The chain has TRBV19 and TRBJ2-1; 13 bases line up with TRBD2. J lost 3 bases, V lost 5 bases, and 16 bases had no gene match. The CDR3 length is 20 residues. Germline values: CDR1 LNHDA, CDR2 SQIVND (reference sequence). The CDR3 loop is CASSLTGRRTSGSLYNEQFF. The CDR3 region has the DNA TGTGCCAGTAGTCTCACCGGGAGAAGGACTAGCGGGAGCCTCTACAATGAGCAGTTCTTC.

The chain links TRBV30 to TRBJ1-4; TRBD1 aligns across 9 bases. V was pared by 3 bases and J by 7 bases, with 12 bases of the junction left unmatched. The CDR3 extends over 16 amino acids. Germline V gene lookup returns CDR1 GTSNPN and CDR2 SVGIG (reference sequence). CDR3 sequence reads: CAWSRLGQGGIEKLFF. CDR3 DNA: TGTGCCTGGAGCCGTTTGGGACAGGGAGGGATTGAAAAACTGTTTTTT.

This clonotype was seen at least ten times. The gene calls are TRBV2 and TRBJ1-2, with D tentatively TRBD1 (5 bases). Germline CDR1 reads SNHLY; CDR2 reads FYNNEI. The V and J ends lost 4 bases and 8 bases respectively, with 11 bases between them. The CDR3 has 12 residues. The CDR3 loop is CASSGGEEGYTF. The CDR3 DNA reads as TGTGCCAGCAGTGGGGGGGAGGAGGGCTACACCTTC. The entire variable domain, with the rest obtained from reference TRBV2 and TRBJ1-2, is as follows: EPEVTQTPSHQVTQMGQEVILRCVPISNHLYFYWYRQILGQKVEFLVSFYNNEISEKSEIFDDQFSVERPDGSNFTLKIRSTKLEDSAMYFCASSGGEEGYTFGSGTRLTVV.

This clonotype was picked up many times. V is TRBV2 and J is TRBJ2-1; 10 bases are a match to TRBD1. Germline CDR1 and CDR2: SNHLY and FYNNEI. The J segment lost 0 bases and the V segment lost 11 bases, leaving 16 bases of the junction unmatched. The CDR3 runs 18 residues. CDR3 DNA: TGTGCCGTTACGCCGGGACAGGGGATCTTTTACTCCTACAATGAGCAGTTCTTC. Its protein product is CAVTPGQGIFYSYNEQFF.

This clonotype was observed at least ten times. The chain has TRBV6-5 and TRBJ1-5; weak D call: TRBD1 (5 bases). The CDR3 length is 15 residues. CDR1 and CDR2 (germline): MNHEY, SVGAGI. V was clipped by 6 bases and J by 4 bases, with 16 bases between them. CDR3 nucleotides: TGTGCCAGCAGGCGCGGGACGGTGGGAAATCAGCCCCAGCATTTT. Translated: CASRRGTVGNQPQHF.

The table lists this clonotype with many counts. The chain joins TRBV5-6 to TRBJ1-4; D perhaps matches TRBD1 (5 bases). The CDR3 extends over 17 amino acids. Trimming removed 2 bases from V and 8 bases from J, with 22 bases in between. Germline values: CDR1 SGHDT, CDR2 YYEEEE. The CDR3 sequence is CASSFAAGSSSGEKLFF. CDR3 bases: TGTGCCAGCAGCTTCGCCGCAGGGTCATCTTCCGGAGAAAAACTGTTTTTT.

The CDR3: CASSWGTGVTEAFF. The CDR3 nucleotides are TGTGCCAGCAGCTGGGGGACAGGGGTGACTGAAGCTTTCTTT. V gene TRBV5-6 combines with J gene TRBJ1-1; 10 bases are a match to TRBD1. J was trimmed by 5 bases and V by 3 bases; bases with no gene match: 4. This CDR3 region has 14 residues. CDR1 and CDR2 (germline): SGHDT, YYEEEE.

This chain uses TRBV24-1 with TRBJ2-1, with 11 nucleotides matching TRBD2. Germline CDR1 KGHDR, CDR2 SFDVKD. The CDR3 is 21 amino acids. The J segment lost 1 base and the V segment lost 1 base, leaving 14 bases of the junction unmatched. In DNA, the CDR3 is TGTGCCACCAGTGATTTTACTAGCGGGGGCCCCGGGAGGGCGTCCTACAATGAGCAGTTCTTC. This gives the protein CATSDFTSGGPGRASYNEQFF.

This clonotype was seen repeatedly, ten times or more. This chain joins TRBV10-3 and TRBJ2-7; TRBD1 matches at 10 bases. Germline assignment: CDR1 ENHRY and CDR2 SYGVKD. The ends lost 6 bases at V and 3 bases at J; junction bases unmatched: 2. The CDR3 totals 13 residues. CDR3 sequence: CAISRTGGYEQYF. CDR3 in DNA: TGTGCCATCAGCCGGACAGGGGGCTACGAGCAGTACTTC.

The V gene is TRBV11-2, the J gene TRBJ2-1, with D tentatively TRBD2 (6 bases). The CDR3 length is 12 residues. The V gene's germline CDR1 is SGHAT and CDR2 FQNNGV. Trimming left V 5 bases short and J 12 bases short, with 14 bases between. CDR3 sequence reads: CASSTLAYGQFF. CDR3 DNA sequence: TGTGCCAGCAGCACACTAGCATATGGGCAGTTCTTC.